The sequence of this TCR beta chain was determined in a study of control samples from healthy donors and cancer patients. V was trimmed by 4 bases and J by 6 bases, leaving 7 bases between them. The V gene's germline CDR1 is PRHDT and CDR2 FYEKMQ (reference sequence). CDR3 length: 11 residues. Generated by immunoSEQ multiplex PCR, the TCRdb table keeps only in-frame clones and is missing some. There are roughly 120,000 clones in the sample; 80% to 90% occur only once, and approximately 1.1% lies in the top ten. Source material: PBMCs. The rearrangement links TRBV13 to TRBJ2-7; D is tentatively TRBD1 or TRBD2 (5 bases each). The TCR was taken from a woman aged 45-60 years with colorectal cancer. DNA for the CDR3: TGTGCCAGCAGCTCTGGGGGCGAGCAGTACTTC. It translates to CASSSGGEQYF.